These 2 T cell receptor beta chains originate from one sample sequenced in a study of Graves' ophthalmopathy and Graves' hyperthyroidism. The sequenced template was RNA, covering the TCR beta CDR3 region. The first-round RT-PCR employed HTBI primers together with the Qiagen OneStep RT-PCR kit. A multiplex PCR was then performed as the second round. TCRdb passed the multiplex PCR reads through MiXCR, listing each CDR3 protein once. The sample carries more than 40,000 distinct CDR3 sequences, around 48% recorded once. Sequenced sample: peripheral blood. These TCRs come from an adult man with Graves' ophthalmopathy.

In this sample, this clonotype turned up many times. The chain combines TRBV19 with TRBJ1-1; D uncertain. Germline V lookup: CDR1 LNHDA, CDR2 SQIVND (reference sequence). The CDR3 sequence is 12 residues long. V lost 5 bases and J 8 bases, leaving 12 bases between the germline ends. The CDR3 loop reads CASSSREREAFF. Written as DNA, the CDR3 is TGTGCCAGTAGTTCTCGGGAGAGAGAAGCTTTCTTT.

This clonotype was observed many times. The chain recombines TRBV5-1 with TRBJ2-7; D unclear. Trimming removed 0 bases at V and 5 bases at J, with 15 bases between. The CDR3 is 15 amino acids. From germline, CDR1 is SGHRS and CDR2 YFSETQ. CDR3 bases: TGCGCCAGCAGCTTGGAGGCGGACCCGGGCAACGAGCAGTACTTC. Amino acids: CASSLEADPGNEQYF.